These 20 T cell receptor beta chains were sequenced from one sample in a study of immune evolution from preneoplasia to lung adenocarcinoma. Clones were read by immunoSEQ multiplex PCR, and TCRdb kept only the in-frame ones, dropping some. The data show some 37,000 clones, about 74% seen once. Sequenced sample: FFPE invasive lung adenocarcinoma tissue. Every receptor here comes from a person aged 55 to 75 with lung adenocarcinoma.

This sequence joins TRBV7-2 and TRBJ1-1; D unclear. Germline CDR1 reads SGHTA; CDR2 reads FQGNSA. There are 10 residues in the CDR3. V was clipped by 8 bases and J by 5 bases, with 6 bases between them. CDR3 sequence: CASWKTEAFF. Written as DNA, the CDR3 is TGTGCCAGCTGGAAAACTGAAGCTTTCTTT. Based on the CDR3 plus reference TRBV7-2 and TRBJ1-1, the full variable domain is GAGVSQSPSNKVTEKGKDVELRCDPISGHTALYWYRQSLGQGLEFLIYFQGNSAPDKSGLPSDRFSAERTGGSVSTLTIQRTQQEDSAVYLCASWKTEAFFGQGTRLTVV.

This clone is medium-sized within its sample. The CDR3 sequence is CASRTHDREITDTQYF. DNA for the CDR3: TGTGCCAGCAGGACTCATGACAGGGAGATCACAGATACGCAGTATTTT. This chain joins TRBV28 and TRBJ2-3; 7 bases match TRBD1. Germline loops: CDR1 MDHEN, CDR2 SYDVKM. V was pared by 6 bases and J by 2 bases, with 11 bases of the junction left unmatched. This CDR3 is 16 amino acids long.

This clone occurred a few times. The CDR3 reads CASSGSRTGIYGYTF. CDR3 in DNA: TGTGCCAGCAGTGGCTCGCGGACAGGAATATATGGCTACACCTTC. The gene calls are TRBV6-5 and TRBJ1-2; the match to TRBD1 covers 7 bases. The V and J ends lost 5 bases and 5 bases, in that order; junction bases with no gene match: 11. Germline lookup yields CDR1 MNHEY and CDR2 SVGAGI. The CDR3 totals 15 residues.

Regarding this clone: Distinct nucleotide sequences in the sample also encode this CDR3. CDR3 in DNA: TGTGCCAGCAGTGACGGACTAGCGGGAGTAGGAGATACGCAGTATTTT. This codes for CASSDGLAGVGDTQYF. The chain couples TRBV2 to TRBJ2-3; 13 nucleotides align to TRBD2. The CDR3 covers 16 residues. Germline-derived CDR1 and CDR2 are SNHLY and FYNNEI. V shed 3 bases, J shed 5 bases, and the junction held 5 bases outside the gene matches.

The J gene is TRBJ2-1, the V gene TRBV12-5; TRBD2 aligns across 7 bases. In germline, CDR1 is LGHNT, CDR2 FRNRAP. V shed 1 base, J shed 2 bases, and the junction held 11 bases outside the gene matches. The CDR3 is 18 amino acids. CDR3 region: CASGLGTSWEGPYNEQFF. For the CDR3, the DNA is TGTGCTAGTGGTTTGGGTACGTCGTGGGAGGGCCCCTACAATGAGCAGTTCTTC.

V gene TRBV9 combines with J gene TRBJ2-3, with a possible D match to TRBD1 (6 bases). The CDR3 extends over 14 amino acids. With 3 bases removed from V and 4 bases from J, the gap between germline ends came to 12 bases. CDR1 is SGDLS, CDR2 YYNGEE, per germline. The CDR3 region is CASSEGQWADTQYF. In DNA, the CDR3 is TGTGCCAGCAGCGAAGGACAGTGGGCAGATACGCAGTATTTT.

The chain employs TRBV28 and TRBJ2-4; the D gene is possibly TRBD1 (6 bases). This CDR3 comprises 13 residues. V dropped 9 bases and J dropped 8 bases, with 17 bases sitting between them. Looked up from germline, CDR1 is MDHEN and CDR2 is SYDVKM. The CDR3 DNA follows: TGTGCCAGTAGGCAACAGGGAGTAGACATTCAGTACTTC. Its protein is CASRQQGVDIQYF.

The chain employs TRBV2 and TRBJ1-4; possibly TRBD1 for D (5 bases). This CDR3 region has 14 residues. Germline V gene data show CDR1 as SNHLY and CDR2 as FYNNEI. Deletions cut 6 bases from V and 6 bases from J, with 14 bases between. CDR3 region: CASRRRDPYEKLFF. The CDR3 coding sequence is TGTGCCAGCAGGAGGAGGGACCCCTATGAAAAACTGTTTTTT.

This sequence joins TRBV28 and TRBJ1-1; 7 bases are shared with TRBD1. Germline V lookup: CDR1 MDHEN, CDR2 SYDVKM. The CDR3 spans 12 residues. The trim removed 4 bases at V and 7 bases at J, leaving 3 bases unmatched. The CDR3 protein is CASSSTGSEAFF. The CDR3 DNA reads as TGTGCCAGCAGTTCGACAGGGAGTGAAGCTTTCTTT.

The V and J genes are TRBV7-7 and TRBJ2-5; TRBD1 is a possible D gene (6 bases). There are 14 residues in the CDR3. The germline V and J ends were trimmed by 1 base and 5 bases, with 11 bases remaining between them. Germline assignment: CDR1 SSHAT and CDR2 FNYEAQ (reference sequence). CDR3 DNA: TGTGCCAGCAGCTTAGGGCAGGGGATGGAGACCCAGTACTTC. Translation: CASSLGQGMETQYF. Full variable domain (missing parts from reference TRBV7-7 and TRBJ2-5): GAGVSQSPRYKVTKRGQDVTLRCDPISSHATLYWYQQALGQGPEFLTYFNYEAQPDKSGLPSDRFSAERPEGSISTLTIQRTEQRDSAMYRCASSLGQGMETQYFGPGTRLLVL.

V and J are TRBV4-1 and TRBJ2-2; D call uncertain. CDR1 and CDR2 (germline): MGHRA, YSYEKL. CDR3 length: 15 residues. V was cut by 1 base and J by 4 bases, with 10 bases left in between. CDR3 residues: CASSQGSSLTGELFF. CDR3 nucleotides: TGCGCCAGCAGCCAAGGCAGCTCACTCACCGGGGAGCTGTTTTTT.

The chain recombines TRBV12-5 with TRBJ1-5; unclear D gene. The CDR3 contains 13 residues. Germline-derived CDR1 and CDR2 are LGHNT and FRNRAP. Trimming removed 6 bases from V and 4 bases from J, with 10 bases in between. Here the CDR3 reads CASGIGENQPQHF. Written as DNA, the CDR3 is TGTGCTAGTGGGATTGGAGAAAATCAGCCCCAGCATTTT.

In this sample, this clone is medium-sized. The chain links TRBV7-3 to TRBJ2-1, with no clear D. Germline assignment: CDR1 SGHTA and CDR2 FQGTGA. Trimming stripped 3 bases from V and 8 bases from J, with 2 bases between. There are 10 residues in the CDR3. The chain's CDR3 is CASSFHEQFF. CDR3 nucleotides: TGTGCCAGCAGCTTCCATGAGCAGTTCTTC.

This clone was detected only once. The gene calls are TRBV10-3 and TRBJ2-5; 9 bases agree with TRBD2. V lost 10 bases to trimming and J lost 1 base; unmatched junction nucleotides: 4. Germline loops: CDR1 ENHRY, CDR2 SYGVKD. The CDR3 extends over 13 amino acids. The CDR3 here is CATAGGTQETQYF. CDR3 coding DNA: TGTGCCACCGCGGGGGGGACCCAAGAGACCCAGTACTTC.

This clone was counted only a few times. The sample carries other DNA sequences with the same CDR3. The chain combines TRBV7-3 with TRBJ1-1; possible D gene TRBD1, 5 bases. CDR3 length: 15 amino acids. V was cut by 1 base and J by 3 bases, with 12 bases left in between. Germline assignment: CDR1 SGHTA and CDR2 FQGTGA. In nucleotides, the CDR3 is TGTGCCAGCAGCTTAAGCCAGGGTCGGGACACTGAAGCTTTCTTT. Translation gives CASSLSQGRDTEAFF.

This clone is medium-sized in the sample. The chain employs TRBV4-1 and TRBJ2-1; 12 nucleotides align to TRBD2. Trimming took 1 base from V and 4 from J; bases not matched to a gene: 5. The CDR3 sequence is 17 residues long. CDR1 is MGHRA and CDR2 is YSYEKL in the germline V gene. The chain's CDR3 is CASSQGASGRAYNEQFF. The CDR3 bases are TGCGCCAGCAGCCAAGGGGCTAGCGGGAGGGCTTACAATGAGCAGTTCTTC.

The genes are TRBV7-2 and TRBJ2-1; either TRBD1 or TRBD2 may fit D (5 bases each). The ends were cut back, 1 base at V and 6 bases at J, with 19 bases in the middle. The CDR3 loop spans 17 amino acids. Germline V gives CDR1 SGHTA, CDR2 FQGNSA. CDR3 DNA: TGTGCCAGCAGCTTAGGGGCTGGGACCACCCTTAGCAATGAGCAGTTCTTC. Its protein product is CASSLGAGTTLSNEQFF.

The CDR3 protein is CASSLEINTEAFF. DNA of the CDR3: TGCGCCAGCAGCTTGGAAATTAACACTGAAGCTTTCTTT. The chain links TRBV5-1 to TRBJ1-1, with D hard to call. Trimming stripped 0 bases from V and 2 bases from J, with 5 bases between. Germline V lookup: CDR1 SGHRS, CDR2 YFSETQ. The CDR3 sequence is 13 residues long.

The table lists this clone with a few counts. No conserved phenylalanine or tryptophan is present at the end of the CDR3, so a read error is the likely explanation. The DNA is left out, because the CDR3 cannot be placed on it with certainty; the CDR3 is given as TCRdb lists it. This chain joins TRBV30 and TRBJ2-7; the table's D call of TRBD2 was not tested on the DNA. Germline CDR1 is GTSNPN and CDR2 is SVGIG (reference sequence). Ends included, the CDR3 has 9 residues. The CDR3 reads CAWIPYPPP.

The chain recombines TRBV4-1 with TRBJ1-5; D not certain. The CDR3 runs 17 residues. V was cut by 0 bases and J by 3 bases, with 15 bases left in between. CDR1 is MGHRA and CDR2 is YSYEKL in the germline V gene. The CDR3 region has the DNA TGCGCCAGCAGCCAAGATATCAAGGGCCCAAACAATCAGCCCCAGCATTTT. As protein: CASSQDIKGPNNQPQHF.